This passage covers 15 T cell receptor beta chains from one sample sequenced in a study of shared clonotypes between healthy human individuals. Measured with immunoSEQ multiplex PCR; TCRdb has only the in-frame clones, and not every one. The sample carries over 2 million clones, about 90% recorded once. The sequenced material came from naive CD4+ T cells from PBMCs. Subset defined: CD45RA+ positively selected. The receptor set was obtained from a young man in good health. Some clones in this sample may be carry-over from other donors' samples.

This clone appeared once. The chain recombines TRBV6-5 with TRBJ1-2; 9 bases agree with TRBD1. The CDR3 is made up of 13 amino acids. V shed 6 bases, J shed 8 bases, and the junction held 7 bases outside the gene matches. Germline CDR1 reads MNHEY; CDR2 reads SVGAGI. This chain's CDR3 is CASRDTGGEGYTF. The CDR3 DNA reads TGTGCCAGCAGAGACACAGGGGGCGAGGGCTACACCTTC.

The rearrangement joins TRBV10-3 to TRBJ2-1; D is ambiguous. Deletions cut 0 bases from V and 4 bases from J, with 10 bases between. The CDR3 is 15 amino acids. Germline V gene lookup returns CDR1 ENHRY and CDR2 SYGVKD. CDR3 in amino acids: CAISESVGFYNEQFF. The CDR3 DNA follows: TGTGCCATCAGTGAGTCCGTGGGGTTTTACAATGAGCAGTTCTTC.

The chain employs TRBV9 and TRBJ1-2, with 10 nucleotides matching TRBD1. CDR3 size: 15 residues. V was pared by 3 bases and J by 4 bases, with 6 bases of the junction left unmatched. Looked up from germline, CDR1 is SGDLS and CDR2 is YYNGEE. For the CDR3, the DNA is TGTGCCAGCAGCGCCCGGGACAGGGGTTCCTATGGCTACACCTTC. Protein: CASSARDRGSYGYTF. Full variable domain (remainder filled in from reference TRBV9 and TRBJ1-2): DSGVTQTPKHLITATGQRVTLRCSPRSGDLSVYWYQQSLDQGLQFLIQYYNGEERAKGNILERFSAQQFPDLHSELNLSSLELGDSALYFCASSARDRGSYGYTFGSGTRLTVV.

The chain recombines TRBV11-2 with TRBJ1-5; no clear D. The CDR3 runs to 12 residues. CDR1 SGHAT and CDR2 FQNNGV come from the germline V gene. Trimming took 1 base from V and 7 from J, leaving 5 bases between them. CDR3: CASSLGGQPQHF. CDR3 sequence (DNA): TGTGCCAGCAGCTTAGGAGGGCAGCCCCAGCATTTT.

The chain carries TRBV7-8 and TRBJ2-7, with D unresolved. Germline values: CDR1 SGHVS, CDR2 FQNEAQ. V lost 1 base and J lost 5, with 15 bases in between. The CDR3 length is 15 residues. The CDR3 coding sequence is TGTGCCAGCAGCTTAGGAGTTCGATTCGGGCACGAGCAGTACTTC. This encodes CASSLGVRFGHEQYF.

This clone was recorded only once. The rearrangement uses TRBV27 and TRBJ1-4; D gene ambiguous. CDR3 length equals 15 residues. The V end was cut by 2 bases, the J end by 6 bases, with 13 bases between. Germline V gene data show CDR1 as MNHEY and CDR2 as SMNVEV (reference sequence). CDR3 DNA: TGTGCCAGCAGTTTAACAGCCAGCCCGGATGAAAAACTGTTTTTT. It encodes CASSLTASPDEKLFF.

The V and J genes are TRBV4-1 and TRBJ2-1; 10 nucleotides agree with TRBD2. The CDR3 spans 16 residues. CDR1 is MGHRA, CDR2 YSYEKL, per germline. J was trimmed by 3 bases and V by 1 base; bases with no gene match: 3. CDR3 loop: CASSQALAGDYNEQFF. The CDR3 region has the DNA TGCGCCAGCAGCCAAGCCCTAGCGGGGGACTACAATGAGCAGTTCTTC.

V usage is TRBV20-1 and J usage is TRBJ2-4, with D possibly being TRBD1 or TRBD2 (5 bases each). In germline, CDR1 is DFQATT, CDR2 SNEGSKA (reference sequence). Trimming stripped 3 bases from V and 8 bases from J, with 8 bases between. The CDR3 is made up of 11 amino acids. The CDR3 spells CSASQGDIQYF. Written as DNA, the CDR3 is TGCAGTGCTAGCCAGGGAGACATTCAGTACTTC.

V and J are TRBV4-2 and TRBJ2-7, with TRBD1 matching over 9 bases. Unmatched junction bases numbered 3, after V lost 0 bases and J lost 6 bases. There are 14 residues in the CDR3. The V gene's germline CDR1 is LGHNA and CDR2 YNFKEQ. DNA for the CDR3: TGTGCCAGCAGCCAAGAATGGACAGGGGCCGAGCAGTACTTC. It specifies CASSQEWTGAEQYF.

The rearrangement uses TRBV12-5 and TRBJ2-1; 13 bases match TRBD2. V lost 7 bases and J lost 8; bases outside the gene matches: 8. Germline values: CDR1 LGHNT, CDR2 FRNRAP. The CDR3 is made up of 15 amino acids. The CDR3 reads CASAPRTSGSDEQFF. For the CDR3, the DNA is TGTGCTAGTGCCCCTCGGACTAGCGGGAGCGATGAGCAGTTCTTC.

The chain recombines TRBV7-8 with TRBJ1-5, with 7 bases identical to TRBD1. J gave up 7 bases and V 5 bases, and 8 bases lay outside the gene matches. CDR3 length: 14 amino acids. From germline, CDR1 is SGHVS and CDR2 FQNEAQ. The CDR3 bases are TGTGCCAGCAGCGTCAAACAGGGGAGGCAGCCCCAGCATTTT. Encoded protein: CASSVKQGRQPQHF.

Concerning this clone itself: Other nucleotide sequences from this sample produce the same CDR3. The chain couples TRBV28 to TRBJ1-2; possible D gene TRBD1, 6 bases. Germline V gives CDR1 MDHEN, CDR2 SYDVKM. The CDR3 runs to 14 residues. The ends were cut back, 6 bases at V and 4 bases at J, with 15 bases in the middle. CDR3 sequence (DNA): TGTGCCAGCAGCCCGCCTGGGGGGGCCTATGGCTACACCTTC. This gives the protein CASSPPGGAYGYTF.

The CDR3 loop is CASSLSGLPGELFF. DNA of the CDR3: TGTGCCAGCAGCTTATCAGGGCTCCCCGGGGAGCTGTTTTTT. The V and J genes are TRBV11-3 and TRBJ2-2, with D possibly matching TRBD1 (5 bases). The V end lost 2 bases, the J end lost 6 bases, and 10 bases lay between the germline ends. There are 14 residues in the CDR3. Germline assignment: CDR1 SGHNT and CDR2 YENEEA.

This clone has a single count. The rearrangement joins TRBV5-5 to TRBJ2-7; unclear D gene. Trimming took off 2 bases at V and 7 bases at J, with 13 bases between the two ends. CDR1 and CDR2 (germline): SGHKS, YYEKEE (reference sequence). CDR3 length: 13 amino acids. The CDR3 bases are TGTGCCAGCAGCTTAGCCTTGGCAGGAGAGCAGTACTTC. It translates to CASSLALAGEQYF.

The chain links TRBV5-4 to TRBJ2-1, with 9 positions matching TRBD1. CDR1 and CDR2 from the germline V gene are SGHNT and YYREEE (reference sequence). CDR3 size: 14 residues. J was trimmed by 10 bases and V by 4 bases; bases with no gene match: 9. CDR3 nucleotides: TGTGCCAGCAGCCGGGACCCCGGACAGGGGGAGCAGTTCTTC. Its protein is CASSRDPGQGEQFF.